The clone carrying this T cell receptor beta chain has just a few counts. What it recognizes is unknown. Each patient with chemo-refractory metastatic non-small-cell lung cancer was treated with focal radiation plus CTLA-4 blockade using ipilimumab. These data are taken from a study of radiotherapy plus CTLA-4 blockade in lung cancer. Study-level information: Patients showed objective responses in 18% of cases and disease control in 30% to 40%. Study-level findings and limits: Alongside interferon-beta, early blood T cell clone dynamics were reportedly the best predictor of response. Expansion in blood of tumor-derived TCR clones was seen after radiotherapy plus ipilimumab.

This CDR3 has 16 residues. After removal of 4 bases from V and 0 bases from J, the junction contained 5 bases not matched to a gene. The germline CDR1 and CDR2 sequences are SGDLS and YYNGEE. The table came from immunoSEQ multiplex PCR; TCRdb's copy has only in-frame clones and leaves some out. The sample lists 25,000 to 35,000 clones; roughly 77% were seen once. The chain carries TRBV9 and TRBJ1-1; 11 bases align to TRBD1. Source: peripheral blood, taken from a patient treated with radiotherapy plus ipilimumab. The clonotype comes from a human donor with non-small cell lung cancer that progressed on radiotherapy plus ipilimumab. CDR3 amino acids: CASSPGQGVLNTEAFF. DNA for the CDR3: TGTGCCAGCAGCCCGGGACAGGGGGTTTTGAACACTGAAGCTTTCTTT.